This T cell receptor (beta chain) was retrieved from a study of T cells expressing NK-cell markers. Across the whole study: Sorted CD3+CD56+NKG2C+, CD3+CD56+NKG2C- and CD3+CD56-NKG2C+ T-cell subsets were beta-chain profiled. General study results and limits: For five or six donors, the dominant NKG2C+ clonotypes made up about 1.0-7.5% of their CD8+ T cells. Whether expanded NKG2C+ T cell clones were HCMV specific stayed uncertain.

On this clonotype itself: Its specificity is unknown.

The CDR3 runs 14 residues. CDR1 is MNHEY and CDR2 is SMNVEV in the germline V gene (reference sequence). What made the TCR beta cDNA was 5'RACE template switching with UMIs. From the 5' RACE reads, TCRdb lists one entry per CDR3 protein and no DNA. The repertoire shows 150,000 to 200,000 distinct CDR3 sequences; the top ten hold about 19%. This sequence was found in a man between 18 and 69 years old in good health. Sequencing was carried out using blood T cells: a sorted CD56 or NKG2C T cell subset, CD4+ or CD8+ T cells, or bulk PBMC T cells (not recorded which). The chain links TRBV27 to TRBJ1-2. CDR3 sequence reads: CASSSLGKMTDYTF.